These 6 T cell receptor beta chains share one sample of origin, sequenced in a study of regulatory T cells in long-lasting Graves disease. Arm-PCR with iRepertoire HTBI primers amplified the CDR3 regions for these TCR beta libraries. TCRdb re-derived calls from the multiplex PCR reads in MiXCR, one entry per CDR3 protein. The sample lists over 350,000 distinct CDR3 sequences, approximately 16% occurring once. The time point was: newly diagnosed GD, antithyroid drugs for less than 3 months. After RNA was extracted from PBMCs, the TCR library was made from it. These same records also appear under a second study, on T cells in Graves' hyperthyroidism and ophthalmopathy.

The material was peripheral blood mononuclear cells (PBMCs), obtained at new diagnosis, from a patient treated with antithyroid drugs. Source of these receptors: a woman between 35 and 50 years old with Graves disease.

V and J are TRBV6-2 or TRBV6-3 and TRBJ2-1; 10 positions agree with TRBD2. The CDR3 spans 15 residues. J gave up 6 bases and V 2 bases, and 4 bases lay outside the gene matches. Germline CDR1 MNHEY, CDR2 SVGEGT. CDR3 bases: TGTGCCAGCAGTTACGAGCGGGAGGGGGGCAATGAGCAGTTCTTC. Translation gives CASSYEREGGNEQFF.

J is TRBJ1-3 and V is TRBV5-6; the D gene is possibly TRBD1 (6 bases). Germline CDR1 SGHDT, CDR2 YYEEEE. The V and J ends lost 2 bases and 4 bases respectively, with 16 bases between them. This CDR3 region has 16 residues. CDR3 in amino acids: CASSFGQGLIGNTIYF. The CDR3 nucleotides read TGTGCCAGCAGCTTCGGTCAGGGGTTGATCGGAAACACCATATATTTT.

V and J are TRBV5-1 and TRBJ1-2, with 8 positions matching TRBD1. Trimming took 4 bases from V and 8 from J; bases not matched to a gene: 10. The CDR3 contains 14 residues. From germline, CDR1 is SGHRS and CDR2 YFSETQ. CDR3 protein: CASSRGQAVGGYTF. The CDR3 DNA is TGCGCCAGCAGCAGGGGACAGGCGGTTGGAGGCTACACCTTC.

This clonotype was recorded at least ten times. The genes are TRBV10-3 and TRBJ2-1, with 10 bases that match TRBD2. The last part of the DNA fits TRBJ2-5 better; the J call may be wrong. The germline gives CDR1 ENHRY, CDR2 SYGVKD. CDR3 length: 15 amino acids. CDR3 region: CAISEEREGQETQYF. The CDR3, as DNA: TGTGCCATCAGTGAGGAGCGGGAGGGCCAAGAGACCCAGTACTTC.

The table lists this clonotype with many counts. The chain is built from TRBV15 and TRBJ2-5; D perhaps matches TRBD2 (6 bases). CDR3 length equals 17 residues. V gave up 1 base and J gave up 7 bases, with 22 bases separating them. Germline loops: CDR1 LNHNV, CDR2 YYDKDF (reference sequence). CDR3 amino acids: CATSRGDRDSFIGTQYF. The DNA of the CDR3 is TGTGCCACCAGCAGAGGTGACCGGGACTCCTTCATAGGGACCCAGTACTTC.

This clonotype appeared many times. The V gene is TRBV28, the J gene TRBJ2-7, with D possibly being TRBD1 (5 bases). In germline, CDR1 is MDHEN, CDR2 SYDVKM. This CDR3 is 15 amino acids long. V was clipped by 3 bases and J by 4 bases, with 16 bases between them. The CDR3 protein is CASSFQGKLEYEQYF. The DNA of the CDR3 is TGTGCCAGCAGTTTCCAGGGAAAACTCGAATACGAGCAGTACTTC.